This TCR beta chain comes out of a study of T cells in localized non-small cell lung cancer. Notes on this clone: Its specificity is unknown.

CDR1 SGHRS and CDR2 YFSETQ come from the germline V gene. V was trimmed by 1 base and J by 1 base, leaving 11 bases between them. CDR3 length equals 15 residues. Data came from immunoSEQ multiplex PCR; TCRdb stores just in-frame clones and leaves some out. This table holds about 890 clones, 24% found once. Study-level results: Median detection of top 100 tumor clones in adjacent lung was around 59 clones. As only one tumor region underwent sequencing, heterogeneity remains possible. Uninvolved adjacent lung had more T cell clonality than any other tissue, topping tumor.

Material: lung tumor tissue, obtained before any cancer treatment. The sequence was obtained from a woman aged 40-70 years with stage I squamous cell lung carcinoma. This chain joins TRBV5-1 and TRBJ1-1; a possible D gene is TRBD1 (6 bases). The CDR3 DNA is TGCGCCAGCAGCTTGCGGGCAGGGGAGAACACTGAAGCTTTCTTT. Encoded protein: CASSLRAGENTEAFF. Together with reference TRBV5-1 and TRBJ1-1, the CDR3 gives the full variable domain: KAGVTQTPRYLIKTRGQQVTLSCSPISGHRSVSWYQQTPGQGLQFLFEYFSETQRNKGNFPGRFSGRQFSNSRSEMNVSTLELGDSALYLCASSLRAGENTEAFFGQGTRLTVV.